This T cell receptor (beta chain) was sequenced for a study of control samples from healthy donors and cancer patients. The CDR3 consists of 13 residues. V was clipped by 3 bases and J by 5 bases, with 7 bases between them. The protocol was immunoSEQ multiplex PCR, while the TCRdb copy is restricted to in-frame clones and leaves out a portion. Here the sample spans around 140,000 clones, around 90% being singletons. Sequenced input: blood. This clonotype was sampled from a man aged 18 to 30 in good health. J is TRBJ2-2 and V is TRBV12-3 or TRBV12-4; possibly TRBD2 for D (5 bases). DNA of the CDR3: TGTGCCAGCAGTTTCAGAGGGACCGGGGAGCTGTTTTTT. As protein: CASSFRGTGELFF.